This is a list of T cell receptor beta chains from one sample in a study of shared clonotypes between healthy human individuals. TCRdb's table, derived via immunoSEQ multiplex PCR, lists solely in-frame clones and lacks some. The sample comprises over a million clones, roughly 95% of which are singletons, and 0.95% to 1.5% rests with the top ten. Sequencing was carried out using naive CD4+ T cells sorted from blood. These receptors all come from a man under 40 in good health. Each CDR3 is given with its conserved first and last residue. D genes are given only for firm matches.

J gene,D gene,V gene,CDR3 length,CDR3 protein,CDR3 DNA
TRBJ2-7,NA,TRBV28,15,CASSQQGGGSYEQYF,TGTGCCAGCAGTCAACAAGGAGGGGGGTCCTACGAGCAGTACTTC
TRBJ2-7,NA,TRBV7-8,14,CASSFFRSSYEQYF,TGTGCCAGCAGCTTTTTTAGGAGCTCCTACGAGCAGTACTTC
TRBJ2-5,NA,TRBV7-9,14,CASSFGGAVETQYF,TGTGCCAGCAGCTTCGGGGGAGCCGTAGAGACCCAGTACTTC
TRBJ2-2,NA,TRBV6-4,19,CASSDSGCLAQFNTGELFF,TGTGCCAGCAGTGACTCCGGTTGCCTAGCGCAATTTAACACCGGGGAGCTGTTTTTT
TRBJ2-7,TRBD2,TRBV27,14,CASSQTSGYYEQYF,TGTGCCAGCAGCCAGACTAGCGGGTACTACGAGCAGTACTTC
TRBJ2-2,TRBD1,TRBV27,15,CASRLDRGRPGELFF,TGTGCCAGCAGGCTTGACAGGGGTCGGCCCGGGGAGCTGTTTTTT
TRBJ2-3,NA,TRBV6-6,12,CASSYGPDTQYF,TGTGCCAGCAGTTACGGCCCAGATACGCAGTATTTT
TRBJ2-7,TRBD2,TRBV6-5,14,CASRWTSGTYEQYF,TGTGCCAGCAGGTGGACTAGCGGGACCTACGAGCAGTACTTC
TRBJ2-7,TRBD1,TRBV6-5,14,CASSWTGSFDEQYF,TGTGCCAGCAGTTGGACAGGGAGTTTCGACGAGCAGTACTTC
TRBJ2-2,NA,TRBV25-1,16,CASSERRARDTGELFF,TGTGCCAGCAGTGAGCGTAGGGCGCGGGACACCGGGGAGCTGTTTTTT
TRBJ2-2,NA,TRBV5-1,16,CASSLVGGSNTGELFF,TGCGCCAGCAGCTTGGTTGGCGGATCGAACACCGGGGAGCTGTTTTTT
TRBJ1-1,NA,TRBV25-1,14,CASSEFPDRHEAFF,TGTGCCAGCAGTGAATTCCCGGACAGACATGAAGCTTTCTTT
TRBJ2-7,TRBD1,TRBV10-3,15,CAISSTGQGGHEQYF,TGTGCCATCAGTTCAACGGGACAGGGAGGGCACGAGCAGTACTTC
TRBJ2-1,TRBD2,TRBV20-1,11,CTGTSGNEQFF,TGCACCGGGACTAGCGGGAATGAGCAGTTCTTC
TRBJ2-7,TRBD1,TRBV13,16,CASAISPRQGAYEQYF,TGTGCCAGCGCGATCTCTCCCAGACAGGGGGCTTACGAGCAGTACTTC